This T cell receptor (beta chain) was identified during a study of spatial heterogeneity in lung cancer. Sample time point: blood at routine non-recurrence follow-up after resection. TCRdb re-derived calls from the 5' RACE reads in MiXCR, one entry per CDR3 protein. The sample includes fewer than 50,000 distinct CDR3 sequences, roughly 10% of them seen just once. Germline loops: CDR1 MGHRA, CDR2 YSYEKL. Trimming at V came to 8 bases and at J to 7 bases, leaving 13 bases not matched to a gene. This CDR3 is 15 amino acids long. This clonotype was seen a handful of times. The sequenced sample was PBMCs, obtained at follow-up. V is TRBV4-1 and J is TRBJ2-3, with 9 bases identical to TRBD2. The origin of this receptor is a female donor with early-stage non-small cell lung cancer. The CDR3 coding sequence is TGCGCCAGCGGCGGAGGCGGGGGGGCCGTTAATACGCAGTATTTT. It is translated as CASGGGGGAVNTQYF.